The clone carrying this T cell receptor (beta chain) was picked up many times. Antigen: not known. This sample stems from a study of T cells in Graves' hyperthyroidism and ophthalmopathy. Study results and limitations: Among clonotypes expanded in thyroid above 0.001, most were also found in blood. Patients with ophthalmopathy were separated from those with stable hyperthyroidism by a 13 V-J model.

V was cut by 3 bases and J by 6 bases, with 12 bases left in between. Per germline, CDR1 SNHLY and CDR2 FYNNEI. This CDR3 spans 13 amino acids. It was uncontrolled infection, other autoimmune disease, pregnancy or lactation that excluded patients. Diagnoses rested on clinical symptoms, serum thyroxine and TRAb, thyroid ultrasound and orbital computed tomography. Amplification of TCR beta CDR3 regions was performed using RNA transcripts as template. A first-round RT-PCR of the TCR CDR3 used the HTBI primer set. TCRdb analysed the multiplex PCR reads with MiXCR anew, one entry per CDR3 protein. The table has under 700,000 distinct CDR3 sequences, under 60% seen once.

The V gene is TRBV2, the J gene TRBJ2-7; perhaps TRBD2 as D (6 bases). This clonotype was sampled from a woman younger than 35 with Graves' hyperthyroidism. Material for sequencing was peripheral blood or thyroid tissue (not recorded which). Written as DNA, the CDR3 is TGTGCCAGCAGTGAGGGGACTGTGGGCGAGCAGTACTTC. Protein sequence: CASSEGTVGEQYF.